This T cell receptor (beta chain) was observed in a study of shared clonotypes between healthy human individuals. Study overall: Donors were a couple of women and a few men aged 18 to 49.

Germline lookup yields CDR1 MNHEY and CDR2 SVGAGI. The CDR3 contains 15 residues. V lost 4 bases and J lost 0; bases outside the gene matches: 3. This table comes from immunoSEQ multiplex PCR, and its TCRdb copy is limited to in-frame clones, with some not included. This table has over a million clones, 75% appearing once. The material sequenced was memory CD4+ T cells sorted from blood. This sample's subset: CD45RA-negative fraction. This receptor was identified in a man aged 18-30 years in good health. The V call is TRBV6-5, the J call TRBJ1-5; 7 positions match TRBD1. CDR3 loop: CASSLGQTSNQPQHF. The CDR3 DNA is TGTGCCAGCAGTTTGGGACAGACTAGCAATCAGCCCCAGCATTTT.